The clone carrying this T cell receptor beta chain was recorded only once. Original handling: Researchers report that nucleated cell counts were estimated from reference gene primer amplification. TCRdb's table, derived via immunoSEQ multiplex PCR, lists solely in-frame clones and lacks some. V, J and clone size are taken as reported in that table, and D and trimming were inferred from the DNA itself. The sample includes 110,000 or so clones, about 83% of them seen just once. The record originates from a study of blood T cell repertoires in COVID-19. Overall study context: PBMCs, B-cell-depleted T cells, or T cells were the source of the cDNA or gDNA that made up the material.

This receptor was taken from a man between 65 and 85 years old with acute or convalescent COVID-19. Sequenced: peripheral blood.

CDR3 sequence (DNA): TGTGCCACCAGCAGATCCGGGACAGGGGAACGGAATGGCTACACCTTC. It encodes CATSRSGTGERNGYTF. The chain links TRBV15 to TRBJ1-2; 10 bases map to TRBD1. The V segment lost 2 bases and the J segment 6 bases; nucleotides outside the gene matches: 9. CDR1 is LNHNV, CDR2 YYDKDF, per germline (reference sequence). The CDR3 contains 16 residues. The full variable domain, its missing parts supplied by reference TRBV15 and TRBJ1-2, is DAMVIQNPRYQVTQFGKPVTLSCSQTLNHNVMYWYQQKSSQAPKLLFHYYDKDFNNEADTPDNFQSRRPNTSFCFLDIRSPGLGDTAMYLCATSRSGTGERNGYTFGSGTRLTVV.